This T cell receptor (beta chain) stems from a study of T cell repertoires in cytomegalovirus infection (dated by TCRdb to about 2019). About the investigation overall: The peptide stimulations were aimed at well-studied HLA-B-restricted epitopes as well as recently identified HLA-C-restricted CMV epitopes, whose presentation resists viral immunomodulation. Donor HLA type was relevant to the analysis, because carriage of CMV infection together with the matching HLA type was indicated by public TCR beta signatures. Broad study findings and their caveats: In both this cohort and an independent cohort of approximately 350 donors, the cumulative frequency of public TCR beta family members distinguished carriers of CMV infection plus the relevant HLA type. The ex vivo response was dominated by HLA-C-restricted CMV-specific TCR beta clonotypes, which also provided the single most frequent clonotype in two of eight donors.

The germline ends are 6 bases apart after V is trimmed by 7 bases and J by 6 bases. The CDR3, cysteine through phenylalanine, is 10 amino acids long. CDR3 DNA only is kept here, 30 bases in frame from base 1. The germline V gene specifies SNHLY as CDR1 and FYNNEI as CDR2. The treatment or condition label of this sample denotes: in vitro stimulation with specific CMV peptide epitopes to enrich CMV-specific T cells. Sequencing instrument: Illumina HiSeq 1500. Using fastp trimming at Q25 and MiXCR clonotype assembly, TCRdb reanalyzed the public sequencing data and kept in-frame beta chains. Rows with a matching CDR3 protein are joined into one entry that keeps the most common DNA and genes. Present in this sample are about 150,000 distinct CDR3 sequences, around 32% of which were seen just once. The ten largest clones add up to roughly half of the sample. About this clonotype itself: No antigen is known for it. The input lacks base qualities; no much larger clone sits a single base away.

The source is a human donor in good health (CMV status not recorded). Some clones in this sample may be carry-over from other donors' samples. This chain joins TRBV2 to TRBJ1-1; no D gene can be assigned with confidence. The sequencing used CD8+ T cells from cultured PBMCs, collected from culture after CMV antigen stimulation. The nucleotides are TGTGCCAGCATGCTGGCTGAAGCTTTCTTT. It is translated as CASMLAEAFF.